These 10 T cell receptor beta chains were all obtained from the same sample, sequenced in a study of T-cell reconstitution after alpha-beta-depleted transplantation in children listed by TCRdb under 2016. What the study reported, not specific to this receptor: Over the following months the frequencies of hyperexpanded clones went down, and after one year T-cell counts and TCRbeta diversity were mostly credited to newly produced T cells.

Library construction relied on PCR. The instrument given in TCRdb is Illumina HiSeq 2500. Molecular barcoding was employed in the preparation of TCR libraries, with unique molecular identifiers being used to normalize TCRbeta repertoire quantification. TCRdb redid the processing of the public reads, applying fastp at Q25 and MiXCR, and retained in-frame beta chains. CDR3 protein sequences are deduplicated, and each keeps its most common genes and DNA. This sample lists about 300,000 distinct CDR3 sequences; just over 7.5% were detected once. About 9.3% of the sample is taken by the ten largest. In the paper's terms, the treatment or condition label means: allogeneic hematopoietic cell transplantation with graft depleted of TCRalphabeta T cells and CD19 B cells. No antigens are known for them. The specimen comprised peripheral blood, sampled 360 days after TCRalphabeta/CD19-depleted stem cell transplant. The receptors were sampled from a female patient under 10 years old who had a stem cell transplant for Fanconi anemia, so the T cells may come from the graft donor.

This clonotype was recorded many times. The chain employs TRBV15 and TRBJ2-5; a possible D gene is TRBD1 (5 bases). Germline V gives CDR1 LNHNV, CDR2 YYDKDF (reference sequence). This CDR3 region has 15 residues. Trimming removed 0 bases at V and 5 bases at J, with 13 bases between. CDR3 protein: CATSRDNFQGETQYF. The DNA for the CDR3 is TGTGCCACCAGCAGAGATAATTTTCAGGGCGAGACCCAGTACTTC.

This clonotype has at least ten counts. The chain links TRBV3-1 to TRBJ2-6, with D unresolved. The CDR3 is made up of 15 amino acids. CDR1 LGHDT and CDR2 YNNKEL come from the germline V gene (reference sequence). Trimming left V 1 base short and J 4 bases short, with 8 bases between. The CDR3 sequence: CASSQVSQGANVLTF. CDR3 nucleotide sequence: TGTGCCAGCAGCCAAGTGTCACAGGGGGCCAACGTCCTGACTTTC. Full variable domain (remainder filled in from reference TRBV3-1 and TRBJ2-6): DTAVSQTPKYLVTQMGNDKSIKCEQNLGHDTMYWYKQDSKKFLKIMFSYNNKELIINETVPNRFSPKSPDKAHLNLHINSLELGDSAVYFCASSQVSQGANVLTFGAGSRLTVL.

This clonotype was counted ten times or more. The rearrangement uses TRBV20-1 and TRBJ2-3; no firm D call. CDR1 and CDR2 from the germline V gene are DFQATT and SNEGSKA (reference sequence). V lost 3 bases to trimming and J lost 2 bases, with 18 bases between them. This CDR3 is 16 amino acids long. The CDR3 is CSARRNSPLATDTQYF. For the CDR3, the DNA is TGCAGTGCTAGGCGTAACTCCCCGTTGGCCACAGATACGCAGTATTTT.

The sample holds many counts of this clonotype. J is TRBJ2-3 and V is TRBV3-1, with TRBD2 matching over 8 bases. V lost 3 bases, J lost 0 bases, and 5 bases stayed unmatched. The CDR3 is 16 residues long. Germline V gives CDR1 LGHDT, CDR2 YNNKEL (reference sequence). The CDR3: CASSHRAGVSTDTQYF. The CDR3 nucleotides read TGTGCCAGCAGCCATCGAGCGGGGGTTAGCACAGATACGCAGTATTTT.

This clonotype was recorded many times. The V gene is TRBV7-2, the J gene TRBJ2-3; D is possibly TRBD2 (6 bases). Germline assignment: CDR1 SGHTA and CDR2 FQGNSA. V was shortened by 1 base and J by 3 bases, with 8 bases between the two germline ends. The CDR3 is made up of 14 amino acids. CDR3 sequence (DNA): TGTGCCAGCAGCTTAGGACTAGAGACAGATACGCAGTATTTT. Its translation: CASSLGLETDTQYF.

This clonotype was counted between two and nine times. This chain links TRBV29-1 with TRBJ1-2; a possible D gene is TRBD1 (5 bases). The CDR3 is 17 residues long. Per the germline V gene, CDR1 is SQVTM and CDR2 is ANQGSEA. The V end was cut by 2 bases, the J end by 0 bases, with 19 bases between. Here the CDR3 reads CSVENLGTTTANYGYTF. The DNA for the CDR3 is TGCAGCGTTGAAAATTTGGGGACGACTACAGCTAACTATGGCTACACCTTC.

The V gene is TRBV20-1, the J gene TRBJ1-6; tentative D call: TRBD1 (6 bases). The germline V gene encodes CDR1 DFQATT and CDR2 SNEGSKA (reference sequence). The CDR3 extends over 14 amino acids. The V end lost 1 base, the J end lost 8 bases, and 12 bases lay between the germline ends. The CDR3 DNA is TGCAGTGCTAGAGCGACAGGTGGGGATTCACCCCTCCACTTT. Translation: CSARATGGDSPLHF.

V is TRBV2 and J is TRBJ2-7, with 11 nucleotides matching TRBD2. CDR1 and CDR2 from the germline V gene are SNHLY and FYNNEI. J was trimmed by 7 bases and V by 7 bases; bases with no gene match: 9. The length of the CDR3 is 14 residues. The CDR3 region is CASTDSGRVWEQYF. In DNA, the CDR3 is TGTGCCAGCACTGATAGCGGGAGGGTCTGGGAGCAGTACTTC.

This clonotype was picked up a small number of times. V and J are TRBV9 and TRBJ2-2, with TRBD1 identical over 12 bases. Unmatched junction bases numbered 12, after V lost 3 bases and J lost 6 bases. Germline-derived CDR1 and CDR2 are SGDLS and YYNGEE. The CDR3 has 18 residues. The CDR3 DNA follows: TGTGCCAGCAGCGCGGATTCCCCGGGACAGGGGGCATCCGGGGAGCTGTTTTTT. This translates into CASSADSPGQGASGELFF.

The sample holds many counts of this clonotype. The chain is built from TRBV20-1 and TRBJ2-7, with D uncertain. V dropped 1 base and J dropped 7 bases, with 8 bases sitting between them. Germline CDR1 is DFQATT and CDR2 is SNEGSKA (reference sequence). This CDR3 contains 11 residues. Written as DNA, the CDR3 is TGCAGTGCTAGAGGCGATTGGGAGCAGTACTTC. It encodes CSARGDWEQYF.